Shown below are 27 T cell receptor beta chains from a single sample sequenced in a study of T cell responses to AZD1222 COVID-19 vaccine. Here immunoSEQ multiplex PCR was the method, and the copy in TCRdb shows in-frame clones only, minus some. Of 150,000 or so clones listed, around 90% are singletons. Sequenced here: peripheral blood, sampled on day 0 of MenACWY control vaccination. The receptor set was obtained from an adult in good health.

The CDR3 DNA reads as TGTGCCAGCAGTGGAGGGGGACAGAACGGGGCCTACAATGAGCAGTTCTTC. Translating gives CASSGGGQNGAYNEQFF. The V and J genes are TRBV6-1 and TRBJ2-1, with 7 bases fitting TRBD1. V shed 4 bases, J shed 2 bases, and the junction held 11 bases outside the gene matches. There are 17 residues in the CDR3. Germline values: CDR1 MNHNS, CDR2 SASEGT.

The chain has TRBV5-4 and TRBJ1-1, with D hard to call. Looked up from germline, CDR1 is SGHNT and CDR2 is YYREEE (reference sequence). The CDR3 totals 12 residues. V gave up 4 bases and J gave up 3 bases, with 7 bases separating them. The CDR3 here is CASSRQDTEAFF. The CDR3 nucleotides read TGTGCCAGCAGCAGACAAGACACTGAAGCTTTCTTT.

This chain connects TRBV14 to TRBJ2-7; D perhaps matches TRBD1 (6 bases). The CDR3 runs to 16 residues. Per germline, CDR1 SGHDN and CDR2 FVKESK. V gave up 4 bases and J gave up 1 base, with 17 bases separating them. The CDR3 sequence: CASSRGWVGQSYEQYF. CDR3 nucleotides: TGTGCCAGCAGCCGAGGGTGGGTCGGACAGTCCTACGAGCAGTACTTC.

J is TRBJ2-2 and V is TRBV19; D not resolved. The V gene's germline CDR1 is LNHDA and CDR2 SQIVND (reference sequence). This CDR3 region has 16 residues. V shed 1 base and J shed 4 bases, with 13 bases lying between them. This CDR3 is CASSIARRSGTGELFF. In nucleotides, the CDR3 is TGTGCCAGTAGTATAGCCCGCCGGTCGGGCACCGGGGAGCTGTTTTTT.

The chain couples TRBV11-2 to TRBJ1-3; possible D gene TRBD1, 5 bases. Trimming cost V 4 bases and J 2 bases, with 12 bases left between them. Germline assignment: CDR1 SGHAT and CDR2 FQNNGV. CDR3 length equals 15 residues. CDR3 nucleotides: TGTGCCAGCAGCTCCTTCGGGGGTACTGGAAACACCATATATTTT. Translated: CASSSFGGTGNTIYF. Full variable domain (missing parts from reference TRBV11-2 and TRBJ1-3): EAGVAQSPRYKIIEKRQSVAFWCNPISGHATLYWYQQILGQGPKLLIQFQNNGVVDDSQLPKDRFSAERLKGVDSTLKIQPAKLEDSAVYLCASSSFGGTGNTIYFGEGSWLTVV.

CDR3 nucleotides: TGTGCCAGCAGCTTACCACACCCTTACAACTACGAGCAGTACTTC. Translating gives CASSLPHPYNYEQYF. The chain recombines TRBV7-8 with TRBJ2-7; D call uncertain. The CDR3 totals 15 residues. CDR1 and CDR2 from the germline V gene are SGHVS and FQNEAQ. V lost 2 bases to trimming and J lost 3 bases, with 14 bases between them.

The count of this clone is one. The chain joins TRBV6-2 or TRBV6-3 to TRBJ2-3, with D unresolved. CDR3 length equals 13 residues. V dropped 6 bases and J dropped 4 bases, with 11 bases sitting between them. Germline V gives CDR1 MNHEY, CDR2 SVGEGT. This CDR3 reads CASSPAAPDTQYF. CDR3 in DNA: TGTGCCAGCAGCCCCGCCGCCCCAGATACGCAGTATTTT.

J is TRBJ2-3 and V is TRBV7-2; 10 nucleotides align to TRBD2. The CDR3 extends over 16 amino acids. The germline gives CDR1 SGHTA, CDR2 FQGNSA. After removal of 6 bases from V and 0 bases from J, the junction contained 6 bases not matched to a gene. Written as DNA, the CDR3 is TGTGCCAGCAGGTTGACTAGCGGGTTAAGCACAGATACGCAGTATTTT. Residues: CASRLTSGLSTDTQYF.

The genes are TRBV2 and TRBJ1-1; D unclear. Deletions cut 6 bases from V and 4 bases from J, with 9 bases between. The germline CDR1 and CDR2 sequences are SNHLY and FYNNEI. The CDR3 loop spans 12 amino acids. The CDR3 bases are TGTGCCAGCAGCCCCCGAGGCACTGAAGCTTTCTTT. Translated, it gives CASSPRGTEAFF.

The chain employs TRBV6-5 and TRBJ1-1; maybe TRBD1 (5 bases). Germline V gene lookup returns CDR1 MNHEY and CDR2 SVGAGI. This CDR3 is 14 amino acids long. With 5 bases removed from V and 0 bases from J, the gap between germline ends came to 10 bases. This CDR3 is CASSTLRVNTEAFF. CDR3 nucleotides: TGTGCCAGCAGTACCCTCAGGGTGAACACTGAAGCTTTCTTT.

This clone occurred once. V and J are TRBV10-2 and TRBJ2-3, with TRBD2 matching 13 bases. CDR1 is WSHSY, CDR2 SAAADI, per germline. The junction had 5 bases not matched to a gene; V was cut back by 8 bases and J by 0 bases. The CDR3 length is 16 residues. CDR3 sequence reads: CASLGLAGFSTDTQYF. The CDR3 DNA follows: TGCGCCAGCCTGGGACTAGCGGGGTTTAGCACAGATACGCAGTATTTT.

This chain uses TRBV7-9 with TRBJ1-5, with TRBD1 matching 8 bases. The germline V gene has CDR1 SEHNR and CDR2 FQNEAQ (reference sequence). Unmatched junction bases numbered 3, after V lost 1 base and J lost 1 base. This CDR3 region has 16 residues. CDR3 in DNA: TGTGCCAGCAGCTTAGATGGACAGGGAAGCAATCAGCCCCAGCATTTT. Residues: CASSLDGQGSNQPQHF.

This chain links TRBV6-5 with TRBJ2-1, with a possible D match to TRBD2 (5 bases). The CDR3 loop spans 14 amino acids. CDR1 MNHEY and CDR2 SVGAGI come from the germline V gene. Trimming removed 7 bases at V and 0 bases at J, with 10 bases between. The CDR3 here is CASKTGSSYNEQFF. DNA of the CDR3: TGTGCCAGCAAGACGGGGAGCTCCTACAATGAGCAGTTCTTC.

This clone was observed at least ten times. This chain links TRBV6-5 with TRBJ1-1; the D gene is possibly TRBD1 (6 bases). Germline assignment: CDR1 MNHEY and CDR2 SVGAGI. V lost 0 bases, J lost 3 bases, and 8 bases lay in between. This CDR3 is 14 amino acids long. The CDR3 reads CASSYSDSYTEAFF. Here the CDR3 DNA reads TGTGCCAGCAGTTACTCGGACAGCTACACTGAAGCTTTCTTT.

V usage is TRBV30 and J usage is TRBJ2-2; no reliable D call. The CDR3 spans 13 residues. The V end was cut by 1 base, the J end by 1 base, with 4 bases between. Germline loops: CDR1 GTSNPN, CDR2 SVGIG (reference sequence). CDR3 DNA sequence: TGTGCCTGGAGTGCTCAGAACACCGGGGAGCTGTTTTTT. It encodes CAWSAQNTGELFF. The variable domain in full, with the rest retrieved from reference TRBV30 and TRBJ2-2, is SQTIHQWPATLVQPVGSPLSLECTVEGTSNPNLYWYRQAAGRGLQLLFYSVGIGQISSEVPQNLSASRPQDRQFILSSKKLLLSDSGFYLCAWSAQNTGELFFGEGSRLTVL.

V gene TRBV6-4 combines with J gene TRBJ1-2; D is unresolved. The CDR3 loop spans 12 amino acids. Trimming left V 3 bases short and J 4 bases short, with 6 bases between. In germline, CDR1 is MRHNA, CDR2 SNTAGT. In nucleotides, the CDR3 is TGTGCCAGCAGTGAAAACGGCTATGGCTACACCTTC. This translates into CASSENGYGYTF.

The CDR3 coding sequence is TGTGCCAGCAGTTTGACTGGCAATCAGCCCCAGCATTTT. Amino acid sequence: CASSLTGNQPQHF. The gene calls are TRBV12-3 or TRBV12-4 and TRBJ1-5; D is uncertain. Trimming cost V 3 bases and J 2 bases, with 5 bases left between them. There are 13 residues in the CDR3.

The chain uses TRBV7-7 and TRBJ2-3; 7 nucleotides agree with TRBD1. Trimming removed 4 bases from V and 3 bases from J; junction bases left unmatched: 4. The CDR3 has 14 residues. Germline V lookup: CDR1 SSHAT, CDR2 FNYEAQ (reference sequence). CDR3 DNA: TGTGCCAGCAGCTCGGACAGGTTAACAGATACGCAGTATTTT. This sequence encodes CASSSDRLTDTQYF.

The chain recombines TRBV11-2 with TRBJ1-2; a possible D gene is TRBD1 (5 bases). Germline lookup yields CDR1 SGHAT and CDR2 FQNNGV. The CDR3 is made up of 13 amino acids. Deletions cut 1 base from V and 6 bases from J, with 9 bases between. The CDR3 coding sequence is TGTGCCAGCAGCTTAGGGGCAGGGAATGGCTACACCTTC. Its translation: CASSLGAGNGYTF.

The rearrangement joins TRBV7-9 to TRBJ2-3, with 7 bases fitting TRBD1. Trimming removed 3 bases from V and 0 bases from J; junction bases left unmatched: 6. Germline CDR1 reads SEHNR; CDR2 reads FQNEAQ (reference sequence). The CDR3 contains 16 residues. The chain's CDR3 is CASSFGTDLSTDTQYF. The CDR3 DNA reads TGTGCCAGCAGCTTCGGGACAGACCTTAGCACAGATACGCAGTATTTT.

This chain joins TRBV14 and TRBJ1-1; the D gene is possibly TRBD1 (5 bases). The CDR3 consists of 17 residues. V lost 4 bases and J lost 2, with 20 bases in between. From germline, CDR1 is SGHDN and CDR2 FVKESK. For the CDR3, the DNA is TGTGCCAGCAGCCGGCTTCTCGGAGGGGCGGGAAACACTGAAGCTTTCTTT. Residues: CASSRLLGGAGNTEAFF.

This clone has a handful of counts. The chain joins TRBV19 to TRBJ2-2; 11 nucleotides agree with TRBD1. In germline, CDR1 is LNHDA, CDR2 SQIVND (reference sequence). This CDR3 region has 15 residues. V trimming: 6 bases; J trimming: 4 bases; junction bases outside the gene matches: 4. Here the CDR3 DNA reads TGTGCCAGTAGAAGGGGACAGGGGGGCACCGGGGAGCTGTTTTTT. Translating it yields CASRRGQGGTGELFF.

The chain recombines TRBV7-2 with TRBJ2-7, with a possible D match to TRBD2 (5 bases). The CDR3 sequence is 13 residues long. V was cut by 1 base and J by 5 bases, with 9 bases left in between. Germline values: CDR1 SGHTA, CDR2 FQGNSA. CDR3 protein: CASSLVYGDEQYF. DNA for the CDR3: TGTGCCAGCAGCTTAGTGTACGGGGACGAGCAGTACTTC.

The V call is TRBV5-1, the J call TRBJ1-3; 8 bases line up with TRBD1. The V gene end was trimmed by 5 bases and the J gene end by 2 bases; junction bases not matched to a gene: 6. The CDR3 loop spans 15 amino acids. CDR1 and CDR2 from the germline V gene are SGHRS and YFSETQ. The CDR3 DNA reads as TGCGCCAGCAGTTCCACACAGGGGGCTGGAAACACCATATATTTT. Translation gives CASSSTQGAGNTIYF.

V is TRBV7-9 and J is TRBJ2-7, with 8 positions matching TRBD1. Germline V gene lookup returns CDR1 SEHNR and CDR2 FQNEAQ (reference sequence). V shed 4 bases and J 3 bases; nucleotides not matched to a gene: 5. The CDR3 covers 14 residues. CDR3 in amino acids: CASSYGTGVYEQYF. The CDR3 nucleotides are TGTGCCAGCAGCTACGGGACAGGTGTCTACGAGCAGTACTTC.

The V and J genes are TRBV3-1 (or the pseudogene TRBV3-2) and TRBJ2-7; 7 bases are shared with TRBD1. Germline CDR1 reads LGHDT; CDR2 reads YNNKEL (reference sequence). The junction had 12 bases not matched to a gene; V was cut back by 1 base and J by 0 bases. The CDR3 consists of 18 residues. The CDR3 is CASSQGPTRQGSSYEQYF. CDR3 nucleotide sequence: TGTGCCAGCAGCCAAGGCCCTACACGACAGGGCAGCTCCTACGAGCAGTACTTC.

V and J are TRBV4-1 and TRBJ2-1; TRBD2 matches 8 bases. Germline assignment: CDR1 MGHRA and CDR2 YSYEKL. The V and J ends lost 7 bases and 2 bases, in that order; junction bases with no gene match: 13. This CDR3 is built from 17 residues. The DNA for the CDR3 is TGCGCCAGCAAACGGGCGGGGGGTCCCCCGACCTACAATGAGCAGTTCTTC. Residues: CASKRAGGPPTYNEQFF.